These 18 T cell receptor beta chains share one sample of origin, sequenced in a study of T-cell memory formation after mild COVID-19. Each CDR3 protein is one row after TCRdb ran MiXCR on the 5' RACE reads. The profile shows 300,000 to 350,000 distinct CDR3 sequences, roughly an eighth of them singletons. The sample was PBMCs or a T cell subset sorted from them (not recorded which). Every receptor here comes from a man between 18 and 35 years old who had mild COVID-19 (a few samples of this study predate the infection). Cell type and time point are not known.

The V and J genes are TRBV6-2 or TRBV6-3 and TRBJ1-6; D gene uncertain. Germline V gives CDR1 MNHEY, CDR2 SVGEGT. CDR3 length: 12 amino acids. Trimming cost V 2 bases and J 11 bases, with 7 bases left between them. CDR3 nucleotide sequence: TGTGCCAGCAGTTACACATTTCCACCCCTCCACTTT. Translated: CASSYTFPPLHF.

The CDR3 nucleotides are TGTGCCAGCAGTCGAAGCGGGGTCCTCACAGATACGCAGTATTTT. It translates to CASSRSGVLTDTQYF. V is TRBV6-5 and J is TRBJ2-3, with 7 bases identical to TRBD2. The V and J ends lost 5 bases and 2 bases, in that order; junction bases with no gene match: 7. In germline, CDR1 is MNHEY, CDR2 SVGAGI. This CDR3 has 15 residues.

This clonotype was detected ten times or more. The chain recombines TRBV5-1 with TRBJ2-5; D call uncertain. V was cut by 4 bases and J by 4 bases, with 11 bases left in between. The CDR3 loop spans 13 amino acids. Germline CDR1 and CDR2: SGHRS and YFSETQ. CDR3 loop: CASSPIPGETQYF. CDR3 in DNA: TGCGCCAGCAGCCCAATACCCGGAGAGACCCAGTACTTC.

This clonotype was detected only a few times. The CDR3 region has the DNA TGTGCCAGCAGCTTGGGGAGCGGGGTAACCTTCTATGAGCAGTTCTTC. Translating it yields CASSLGSGVTFYEQFF. This sequence joins TRBV7-6 and TRBJ2-1; 7 nucleotides match TRBD2. V lost 3 bases to trimming and J lost 8 bases; unmatched junction nucleotides: 13. Germline V gene lookup returns CDR1 SGHVS and CDR2 FNYEAQ. This CDR3 spans 16 amino acids.

The chain recombines TRBV7-9 with TRBJ1-2; D is unresolved. The CDR3 runs 13 residues. Germline V CDR1 and CDR2: SEHNR, FQNEAQ (reference sequence). V gave up 0 bases and J gave up 8 bases, with 10 bases separating them. The CDR3 sequence is CASSLARQEGYTF. CDR3 nucleotide sequence: TGTGCCAGCAGCTTAGCCCGGCAAGAGGGCTACACCTTC.

V usage is TRBV4-1 and J usage is TRBJ2-5; no clear D gene. CDR1 is MGHRA, CDR2 YSYEKL, per germline. The CDR3 contains 14 residues. V was trimmed by 1 base and J by 2 bases, leaving 8 bases between them. The CDR3 loop is CASSQGLTQETQYF. For the CDR3, the DNA is TGCGCCAGCAGCCAAGGACTCACGCAAGAGACCCAGTACTTC.

This clonotype has only a few counts. V is TRBV7-2 and J is TRBJ2-7; TRBD1 matches at 9 bases. CDR3 length: 15 amino acids. Unmatched junction bases numbered 6, after V lost 5 bases and J lost 1 base. CDR1 is SGHTA and CDR2 is FQGNSA in the germline V gene. The CDR3 nucleotides are TGTGCCAGCAGCCTGACCGGGACAGGGTCCTACGAGCAGTACGTC. Translated, it gives CASSLTGTGSYEQYV.

J is TRBJ2-3 and V is TRBV19, with 10 bases lining up with TRBD1. CDR1 LNHDA and CDR2 SQIVND come from the germline V gene (reference sequence). After removal of 8 bases from V and 5 bases from J, the junction contained 7 bases not matched to a gene. The CDR3 sequence is 14 residues long. CDR3: CASADRGLGDTQYF. DNA for the CDR3: TGTGCCAGTGCCGACAGGGGGCTCGGAGATACGCAGTATTTT.

This clonotype came up a few times. This chain links TRBV5-5 with TRBJ1-2, with 12 bases aligning to TRBD1. The CDR3 sequence is 17 residues long. The V and J ends lost 0 bases and 4 bases, in that order; junction bases with no gene match: 7. Germline V lookup: CDR1 SGHKS, CDR2 YYEKEE (reference sequence). The CDR3 loop is CASSLAGTGGFGYGYTF. The CDR3 bases are TGTGCCAGCAGCTTGGCCGGGACAGGGGGCTTTGGCTATGGCTACACCTTC.

Many counts were recorded for this clonotype. The chain carries TRBV7-2 and TRBJ2-1; D not resolved. CDR3 size: 16 residues. The germline V and J ends were trimmed by 4 bases and 7 bases, with 20 bases remaining between them. Germline lookup yields CDR1 SGHTA and CDR2 FQGNSA. DNA for the CDR3: TGTGCCAGCAGCTCCTCCGCCGGCGCCCTACAGAATGAGCAGTTCTTC. As protein: CASSSSAGALQNEQFF.

This clonotype appeared a few times. The chain has TRBV7-3 and TRBJ1-1, with TRBD1 matching over 10 bases. V dropped 5 bases and J dropped 4; count of bases not matched to a gene: 4. The CDR3 covers 14 residues. CDR1 is SGHTA and CDR2 is FQGTGA in the germline V gene. CDR3 nucleotides: TGTGCCAGCAGCGCAAGGACAGGGGGCACTGAAGCTTTCTTT. The encoded protein is CASSARTGGTEAFF.

This clonotype was seen only a few times. V usage is TRBV27 and J usage is TRBJ2-2; no clear D gene. Trimming removed 6 bases from V and 0 bases from J, with 5 bases in between. The CDR3 has 13 residues. Per the germline V gene, CDR1 is MNHEY and CDR2 is SMNVEV (reference sequence). The CDR3 protein is CASRRANTGELFF. In DNA, the CDR3 is TGTGCCAGCAGACGGGCGAACACCGGGGAGCTGTTTTTT.

This clonotype was observed many times. The V gene is TRBV7-9, the J gene TRBJ2-3; 8 nucleotides line up with TRBD1. This CDR3 region has 13 residues. Trimming removed 5 bases from V and 4 bases from J; junction bases left unmatched: 2. The germline V gene encodes CDR1 SEHNR and CDR2 FQNEAQ (reference sequence). The CDR3 region has the DNA TGTGCCAGCAGCCAGGGGGCGGCAGATACGCAGTATTTT. Amino acid sequence: CASSQGAADTQYF.

The chain combines TRBV6-1 with TRBJ1-2, with 7 bases matching TRBD1. Germline-derived CDR1 and CDR2 are MNHNS and SASEGT. The CDR3 length is 17 residues. The V segment lost 2 bases and the J segment 2 bases; nucleotides outside the gene matches: 11. The CDR3 DNA reads TGTGCCAGCAGTGAAATATCCTGGCACAGGGGAAACTATGGCTACACCTTC. Its protein is CASSEISWHRGNYGYTF.

The gene calls are TRBV7-2 and TRBJ2-2, with 7 bases matching TRBD2. CDR1 and CDR2 (germline): SGHTA, FQGNSA. V trimming: 3 bases; J trimming: 1 base; junction bases outside the gene matches: 2. The CDR3 covers 15 residues. DNA for the CDR3: TGTGCCAGCAGCTTCAAGCGGGGGAACACCGGGGAGCTGTTTTTT. The encoded protein is CASSFKRGNTGELFF.

There are many counts of this clonotype. The chain is built from TRBV5-6 and TRBJ2-2, with 9 bases identical to TRBD1. The germline V gene has CDR1 SGHDT and CDR2 YYEEEE. V lost 4 bases, J lost 5 bases, and 9 bases stayed unmatched. This CDR3 contains 16 residues. CDR3 bases: TGTGCCAGCAGCATCTCCGGGACAGGGCCTACCGGGGAGCTGTTTTTT. This codes for CASSISGTGPTGELFF. Looking up the rest from reference TRBV5-6 and TRBJ2-2 gives the full variable domain: DAGVTQSPTHLIKTRGQQVTLRCSPKSGHDTVSWYQQALGQGPQFIFQYYEEEERQRGNFPDRFSGHQFPNYSSELNVNALLLGDSALYLCASSISGTGPTGELFFGEGSRLTVL.

The chain employs TRBV5-1 and TRBJ2-2, with a possible D match to TRBD2 (6 bases). CDR3 size: 16 residues. The germline V and J ends were trimmed by 0 bases and 4 bases, with 13 bases remaining between them. CDR1 is SGHRS and CDR2 is YFSETQ in the germline V gene. The CDR3 coding sequence is TGCGCCAGCAGCTTGGACGGACAACTAGCCACCGGGGAGCTGTTTTTT. Amino acid sequence: CASSLDGQLATGELFF.

This clonotype was seen a handful of times. The chain combines TRBV29-1 with TRBJ1-2, with 10 bases lining up with TRBD1. V was clipped by 4 bases and J by 9 bases; unmatched bases: 8. Looked up from germline, CDR1 is SQVTM and CDR2 is ANQGSEA. This CDR3 spans 13 amino acids. The chain's CDR3 is CSVVAGQGSRYTF. The CDR3 DNA is TGCAGCGTTGTCGCGGGACAGGGGTCGCGCTACACCTTC. The variable domain in full, completed from reference TRBV29-1 and TRBJ1-2, reads SAVISQKPSRDICQRGTSLTIQCQVDSQVTMMFWYRQQPGQSLTLIATANQGSEATYESGFVIDKFPISRPNLTFSTLTVSNMSPEDSSIYLCSVVAGQGSRYTFGSGTRLTVV.